This TCR beta chain is drawn from a study of beta chain features in type 1 diabetes. Study-level points and caveats: Shortening that was moderate but significant affected the TCRB CDR3s of Type 1 diabetes patients in all four CD4+ subsets.

CDR3 length equals 13 residues. The V end lost 2 bases, the J end lost 4 bases, and 10 bases lay between the germline ends. Per germline, CDR1 GTSNPN and CDR2 SVGIG (reference sequence). Sequenced material consisted of expressed TCRB transcripts (all of the isolated RNA was reverse transcribed). Some clones are missing from TCRdb's copy, which holds only in-frame ones; the method was immunoSEQ multiplex PCR. The sample has some 160,000 clones; approximately 9.1% are singletons. Only a few counts were recorded for this clone. The antigen is unknown. The TCR was taken from a woman aged 25 to 39 with type 1 diabetes. The chain uses TRBV30 and TRBJ2-3, with D maybe TRBD2 (5 bases). Sequencing input: central memory CD4+ T cells from blood. CDR3 region: CAWSPGFADTQYF. CDR3 DNA sequence: TGTGCCTGGAGTCCGGGGTTCGCAGATACGCAGTATTTT.